This T cell receptor (beta chain) was documented in a study of shared clonotypes between healthy human individuals (TCRdb year 2020). Describing the broader study: A few men and a couple of women, aged 18 to 49 years, made up the cohort. For each donor, CD4 naive and CD4 memory were each given three plates, CD8 naive was given two plates, and CD8 memory was given one plate. Blood TCR repertoires of four to six healthy adults were deeply sequenced to estimate repertoire size and the extent of clonotype sharing between individuals. Libraries were prepared and TCR repertoires were sequenced by different laboratories using diverse techniques, in order to increase sequencing depth and limit assay-specific biases. Leukapheresis yielded between about 0.8 and 9.5 billion PBMCs per donor.

The CDR3 has 16 amino acids, counting the end cysteine and phenylalanine. The DNA shown is the 48-base CDR3, in frame from base 1. V lost 1 base and J lost 4 bases, and the count of bases not matched to a germline gene is 7. The germline V gene yields MDHEN for CDR1 and SYDVKM for CDR2. Using the deep immunoSEQ assay, multiplex PCR amplified TCR CDR3 regions from genomic DNA. Genomic DNA extracted from each cell subset was distributed evenly over all wells of several immunoSEQ 96-well plates, and each plate served as one replicate. For sorted subsets, about 210 ng of genomic DNA, equivalent to tens of thousands of T cell genomes, went into each replicate PCR. Purified libraries were quantified with a Qubit 3.0 fluorometer, sized on a Bioanalyzer 2100, and re-quantified with the KAPA Library Quantification kit. Each immunoSEQ 96-well plate was sequenced on its own single-read 150-cycle Illumina NextSeq 550 flow cell. The published analysis was carried out like this. Because the immunoSEQ output included only junctional sequences and no quality scores, the filtering could not be the same as the filtering used for full-length reads. Sequences were annotated with PyIR, a Python wrapper for IgBLAST v1.9, and V/J genes and CDR3 were assigned using IMGT germline references. Reads with weak V/J assignments (E-value above 1e-6), missing CDR3, stop codons, out-of-frame junctions, or ambiguous translated residues were removed. V3J clonotypes were defined by identical inferred V gene, J gene, and CDR3 amino acid sequence. To compute the percentage overlap between repertoires, the number of shared unique clonotypes was divided by the size of the smaller repertoire. Three approaches were used to assess repertoire richness: RTK rarefaction, the Chao1 estimator, and Recon v2.1 estimates of unobserved clonotypes. OLGA was used to compute generation probabilities for all TCRbeta clonotypes that the gDNA method yielded from several donors. The source is immuneACCESS, and TCRdb retained only in-frame sequences with V and J called. Part of the clones is not carried over; for the studies checked, unresolved V genes explain less than half of this, and the remainder is unexplained. V and J calls plus clone size are reproduced from that table; the DNA served to infer D and trimming. Across this sample there are hundreds of thousands of clones, with 85% to 95% seen only once. The top ten clones comprise over 0.1% of the sample.

Of note for this clone: The antigen it binds to is not known. Qualities for individual bases were not recorded, and no much larger clone is one base off.

CD8 naive samples were CD45RO-negative cells positively selected for CCR7, giving a CD45RA+CCR7+ population that excluded TemRA cells. Donors were healthy HIV-negative adults with no recently reported acute infections or vaccinations. Every donor was a Caucasian adult residing in Nashville, Tennessee, USA. Blood was collected by leukapheresis, and PBMCs were isolated by Ficoll-Histopaque density gradient centrifugation and then cryopreserved in liquid nitrogen vapor phase. Analytical flow cytometry was used to check the purity and quantity of every magnetically sorted T cell population. Genomic DNA was isolated from every sorted fraction and measured by UV absorbance on a Nanodrop 2000c. The full study reports these points: Naive subsets generally had larger estimated clonotype richness than memory subsets did. Sharing across four donors was observed for around 5% of naive CD4, over 3% of naive CD8, over 2% of memory CD4, and around 0.42% of memory CD8 clonotypes. Rarefaction of sorted-subset datasets indicated incomplete sequencing despite the large sequencing depth. Sampling was restricted to blood, and TCR repertoires in tissues likely differ from the TCR repertoires found in blood. Because the study included only a small number of donors, the genetic and exposure-history diversity represented was limited. Compared with non-shared clonotypes, clonotypes shared by all four sorted-subset donors had higher generation probabilities. Pairwise subsampling indicated that sequencing depth was expected to affect the degree of clonotype sharing among donors.

The rearrangement joined TRBV28 to TRBJ2-7; TRBD1 matches 10 bases in the middle. The sample consisted of naive CD8+ T cells sorted from blood. Sample cell subset or site, as interpreted from the label and publication: CD45RA+CCR7+. The clonotype was recovered from a woman in her thirties in good health. The CDR3: CASSLSPTGGKYEQYF. The sequence in DNA is TGTGCCAGCAGTTTATCGCCGACAGGGGGCAAGTACGAGCAGTACTTC.